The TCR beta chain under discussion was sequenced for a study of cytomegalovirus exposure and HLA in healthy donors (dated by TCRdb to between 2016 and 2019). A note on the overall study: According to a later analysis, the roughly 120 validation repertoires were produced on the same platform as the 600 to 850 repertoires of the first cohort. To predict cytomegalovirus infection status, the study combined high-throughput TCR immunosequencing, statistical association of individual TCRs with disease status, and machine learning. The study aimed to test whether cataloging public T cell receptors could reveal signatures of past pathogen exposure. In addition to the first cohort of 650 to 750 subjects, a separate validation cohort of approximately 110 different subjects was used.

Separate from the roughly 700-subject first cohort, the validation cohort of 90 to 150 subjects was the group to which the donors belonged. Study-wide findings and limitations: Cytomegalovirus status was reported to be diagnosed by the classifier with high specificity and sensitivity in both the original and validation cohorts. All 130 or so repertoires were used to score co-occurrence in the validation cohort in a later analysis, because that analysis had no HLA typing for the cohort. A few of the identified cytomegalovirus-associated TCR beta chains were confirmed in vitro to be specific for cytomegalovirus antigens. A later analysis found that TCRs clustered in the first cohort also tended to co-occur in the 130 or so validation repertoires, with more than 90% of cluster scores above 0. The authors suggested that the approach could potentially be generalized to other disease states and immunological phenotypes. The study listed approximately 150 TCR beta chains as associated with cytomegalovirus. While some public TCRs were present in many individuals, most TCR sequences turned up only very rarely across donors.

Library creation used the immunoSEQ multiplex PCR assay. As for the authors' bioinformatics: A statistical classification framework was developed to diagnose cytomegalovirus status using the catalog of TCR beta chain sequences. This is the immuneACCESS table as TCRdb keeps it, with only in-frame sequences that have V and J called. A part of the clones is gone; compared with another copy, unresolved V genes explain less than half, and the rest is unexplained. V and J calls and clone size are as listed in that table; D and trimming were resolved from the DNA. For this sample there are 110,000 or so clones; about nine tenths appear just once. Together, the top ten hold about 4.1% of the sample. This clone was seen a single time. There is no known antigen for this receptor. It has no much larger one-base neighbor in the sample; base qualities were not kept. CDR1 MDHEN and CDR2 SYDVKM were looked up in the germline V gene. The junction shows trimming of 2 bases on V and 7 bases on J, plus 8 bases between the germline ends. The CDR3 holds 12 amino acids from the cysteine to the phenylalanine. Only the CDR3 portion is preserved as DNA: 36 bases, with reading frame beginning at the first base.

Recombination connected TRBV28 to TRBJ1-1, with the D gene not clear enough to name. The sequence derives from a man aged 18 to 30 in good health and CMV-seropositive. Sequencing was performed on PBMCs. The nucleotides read TGTGCCAGCAGTTTAACCGGGGTTGAAGCTTTCTTT. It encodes CASSLTGVEAFF.